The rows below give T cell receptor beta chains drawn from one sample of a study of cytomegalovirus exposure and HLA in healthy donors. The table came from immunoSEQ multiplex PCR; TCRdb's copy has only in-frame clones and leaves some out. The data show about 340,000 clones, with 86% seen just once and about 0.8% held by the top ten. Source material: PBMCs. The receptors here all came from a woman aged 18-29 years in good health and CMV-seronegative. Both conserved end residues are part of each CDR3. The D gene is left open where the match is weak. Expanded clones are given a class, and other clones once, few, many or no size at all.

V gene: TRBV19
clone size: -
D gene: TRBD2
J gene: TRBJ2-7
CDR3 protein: CASRPSGRTYEQYF
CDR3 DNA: TGTGCCAGTAGGCCTAGCGGGAGAACCTACGAGCAGTACTTC

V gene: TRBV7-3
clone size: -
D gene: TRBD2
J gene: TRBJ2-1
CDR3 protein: CASSFGTSLHEQFF
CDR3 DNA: TGTGCCAGCAGCTTCGGGACTAGTTTACATGAGCAGTTCTTC

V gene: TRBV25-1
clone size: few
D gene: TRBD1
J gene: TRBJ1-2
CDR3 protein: CASGDRVGGYTF
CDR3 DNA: TGTGCCAGCGGCGACAGGGTTGGTGGCTACACCTTC

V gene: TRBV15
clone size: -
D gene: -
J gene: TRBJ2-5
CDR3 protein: CATSTHEAGKETQYF
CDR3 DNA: TGTGCCACCAGCACACATGAGGCTGGCAAAGAGACCCAGTACTTC

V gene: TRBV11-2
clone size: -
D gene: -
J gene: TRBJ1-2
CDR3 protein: CASSPPLNYGYTF
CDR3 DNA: TGTGCCAGCAGCCCCCCTCTGAACTATGGCTACACCTTC

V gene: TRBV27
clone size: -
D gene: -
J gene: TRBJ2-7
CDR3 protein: CASSLSPTGLLIYEQYF
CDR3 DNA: TGTGCCAGCAGTTTATCCCCGACAGGCCTCCTAATTTACGAGCAGTACTTC

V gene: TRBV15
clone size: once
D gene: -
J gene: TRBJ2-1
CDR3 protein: CATSRDIQYNEQFF
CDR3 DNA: TGTGCCACCAGCAGAGATATACAGTACAATGAGCAGTTCTTC

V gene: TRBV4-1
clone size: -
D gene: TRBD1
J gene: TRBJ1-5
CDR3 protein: CASSLRGLVQPQHF
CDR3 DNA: TGCGCCAGCAGCCTCAGGGGGCTGGTTCAGCCCCAGCATTTT

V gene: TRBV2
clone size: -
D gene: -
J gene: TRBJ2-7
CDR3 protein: CAITNKELVGEQYF
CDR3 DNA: TGTGCCATCACAAATAAGGAACTAGTTGGGGAGCAGTACTTC

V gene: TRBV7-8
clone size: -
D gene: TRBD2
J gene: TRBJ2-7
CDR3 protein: CASSLMSSGGYEQYF
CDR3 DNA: TGTGCCAGCAGCTTAATGTCTAGCGGGGGCTACGAGCAGTACTTC

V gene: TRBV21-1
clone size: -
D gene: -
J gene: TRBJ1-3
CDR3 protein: CARMGVEKGAFSGNTIYF
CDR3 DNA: TGTGCCCGCATGGGGGTAGAGAAGGGGGCCTTCTCTGGAAACACCATATATTTT

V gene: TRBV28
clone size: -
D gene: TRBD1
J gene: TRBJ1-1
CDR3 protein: CAAQGATEAFF
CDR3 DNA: TGTGCCGCCCAGGGGGCCACTGAAGCTTTCTTT

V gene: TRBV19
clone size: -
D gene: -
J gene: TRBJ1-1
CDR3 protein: CASRFGEGNTEAFF
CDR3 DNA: TGTGCCAGTAGGTTCGGTGAGGGTAACACTGAAGCTTTCTTT

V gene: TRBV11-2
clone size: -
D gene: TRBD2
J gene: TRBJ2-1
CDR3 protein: CASSYQREPPGEQFF
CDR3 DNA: TGTGCCAGCAGCTACCAGCGGGAGCCACCCGGTGAGCAGTTCTTC

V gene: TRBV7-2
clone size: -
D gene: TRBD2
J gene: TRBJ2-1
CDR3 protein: CASSPLRLAGIGTEQFF
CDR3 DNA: TGTGCCAGCAGCCCTCTACGACTAGCGGGAATCGGCACTGAGCAGTTCTTC

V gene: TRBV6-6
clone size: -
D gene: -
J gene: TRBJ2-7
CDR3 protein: CASSPNRVGEQYF
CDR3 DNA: TGTGCCAGCAGTCCGAACAGGGTAGGCGAGCAGTACTTC

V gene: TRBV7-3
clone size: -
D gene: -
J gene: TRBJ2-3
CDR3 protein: CASSLDSVSDTQYF
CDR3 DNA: TGTGCCAGCAGCTTAGACTCGGTTTCAGATACGCAGTATTTT

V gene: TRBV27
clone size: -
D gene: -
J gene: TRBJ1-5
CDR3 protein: CASSLRGQPQHF
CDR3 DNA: TGTGCCAGCAGTCTACGAGGGCAGCCCCAGCATTTT

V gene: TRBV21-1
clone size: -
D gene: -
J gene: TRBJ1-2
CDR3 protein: CASSKERTGAFIEGYTF
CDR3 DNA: TGTGCCAGCAGCAAAGAAAGGACAGGGGCGTTTATAGAAGGCTACACCTTC

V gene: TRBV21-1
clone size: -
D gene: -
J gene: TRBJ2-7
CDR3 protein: CASTWGRGLDHEQYF
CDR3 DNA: TGTGCCAGCACATGGGGCAGGGGGTTGGACCACGAGCAGTACTTC

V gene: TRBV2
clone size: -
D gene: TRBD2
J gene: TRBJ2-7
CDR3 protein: CASIETSGTYEQYF
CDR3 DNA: TGTGCCAGCATTGAGACTAGCGGGACGTACGAGCAGTACTTC

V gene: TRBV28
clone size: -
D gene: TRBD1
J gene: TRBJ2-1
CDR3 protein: CASTSFGTGEGEQFF
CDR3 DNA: TGTGCCAGCACCTCGTTTGGGACAGGGGAGGGTGAGCAGTTCTTC

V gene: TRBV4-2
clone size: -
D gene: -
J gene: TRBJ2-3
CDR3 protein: CASSSVFRDTRTDTQYF
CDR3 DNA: TGTGCCAGCAGTTCAGTATTCCGGGACACCCGCACAGATACGCAGTATTTT

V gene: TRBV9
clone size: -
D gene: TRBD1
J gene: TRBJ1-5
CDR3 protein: CASSVGTGLYQPQHF
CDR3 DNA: TGTGCCAGCAGCGTAGGGACAGGGCTCTATCAGCCCCAGCATTTT

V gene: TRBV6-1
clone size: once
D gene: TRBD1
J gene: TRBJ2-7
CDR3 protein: CASQNRDRSYEQYF
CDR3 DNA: TGTGCCAGTCAGAACCGGGACAGGTCCTACGAGCAGTACTTC

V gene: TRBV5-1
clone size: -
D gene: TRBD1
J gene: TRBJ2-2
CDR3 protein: CASSLYRGNTGELFF
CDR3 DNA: TGCGCCAGCAGCTTATACAGGGGGAACACCGGGGAGCTGTTTTTT

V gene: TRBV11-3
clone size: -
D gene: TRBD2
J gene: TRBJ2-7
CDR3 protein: CASSLGSSGSYEQYF
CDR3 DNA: TGTGCCAGCAGCTTAGGGAGTAGCGGGAGCTACGAGCAGTACTTC

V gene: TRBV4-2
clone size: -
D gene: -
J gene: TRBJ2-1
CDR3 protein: CASSQDRGFQRDEQFF
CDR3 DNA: TGTGCCAGCAGCCAAGATCGGGGATTTCAAAGGGATGAGCAGTTCTTC

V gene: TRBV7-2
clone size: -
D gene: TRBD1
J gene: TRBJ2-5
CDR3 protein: CASSLVQGSWETQYF
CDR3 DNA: TGTGCCAGCAGCTTAGTACAGGGGTCTTGGGAGACCCAGTACTTC

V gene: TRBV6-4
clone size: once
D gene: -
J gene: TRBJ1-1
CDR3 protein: CASRATENTEAFF
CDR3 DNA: TGTGCCAGCAGGGCGACAGAGAACACTGAAGCTTTCTTT

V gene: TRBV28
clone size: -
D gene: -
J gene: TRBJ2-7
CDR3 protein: CASSLGESYEQYF
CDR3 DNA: TGTGCCAGCAGCCTTGGTGAGTCCTACGAGCAGTACTTC

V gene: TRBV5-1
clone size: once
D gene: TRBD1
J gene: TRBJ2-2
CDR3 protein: CASSFSQGESGELFF
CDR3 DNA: TGCGCCAGCAGCTTCAGTCAGGGGGAATCCGGGGAGCTGTTTTTT

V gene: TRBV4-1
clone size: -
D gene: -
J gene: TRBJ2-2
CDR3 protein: CASSQPFGELFF
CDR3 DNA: TGCGCCAGCAGCCAACCCTTCGGGGAGCTGTTTTTT

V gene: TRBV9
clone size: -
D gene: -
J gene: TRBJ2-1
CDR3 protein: CASSGSGNEQFF
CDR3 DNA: TGTGCCAGCAGCGGGAGCGGTAATGAGCAGTTCTTC

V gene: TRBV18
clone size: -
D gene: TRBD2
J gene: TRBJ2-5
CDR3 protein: CASSPSGGREETQYF
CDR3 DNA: TGTGCCAGCTCACCATCGGGAGGCAGGGAAGAGACCCAGTACTTC

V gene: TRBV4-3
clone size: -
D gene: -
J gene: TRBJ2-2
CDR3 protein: CANTLRRVPGELFF
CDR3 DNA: TGCGCCAACACCCTAAGGAGGGTGCCCGGGGAGCTGTTTTTT

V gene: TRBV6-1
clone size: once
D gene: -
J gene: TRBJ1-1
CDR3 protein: CASSGGATAGAFF
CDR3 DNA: TGTGCCAGCAGCGGGGGGGCGACAGCCGGAGCTTTCTTT

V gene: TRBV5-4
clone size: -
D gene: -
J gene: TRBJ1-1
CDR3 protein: CASSFGRGVTEAFF
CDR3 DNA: TGTGCCAGCAGCTTCGGCAGGGGAGTGACTGAAGCTTTCTTT

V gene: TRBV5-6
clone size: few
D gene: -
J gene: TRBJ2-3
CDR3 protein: CASSTAGHGTDTQYF
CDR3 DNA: TGTGCCAGCAGCACAGCGGGACACGGAACAGATACGCAGTATTTT

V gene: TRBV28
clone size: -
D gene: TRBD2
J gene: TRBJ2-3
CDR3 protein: CASSSRTSGSRDTQYF
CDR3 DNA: TGTGCCAGCAGCTCTCGGACTAGCGGGAGTCGAGATACGCAGTATTTT